This TCR beta chain originates from a study of blood T cells in healthy people across ages. Across the study: Template switching retrieved approximately one barcoded beta molecule for each two T cells.

Primed by a sample-barcoded 5' primer and a J-beta primer mix, a second PCR proceeded for 7 to 11 cycles. Each of the cDNA molecules was tagged by a template-switch adaptor with 12 random nucleotides. TCRdb re-derived calls from the 5' RACE reads in MiXCR, one entry per CDR3 protein. Of 1.6 million or so distinct CDR3 sequences in the sample, approximately 32% were seen once. Study results and caveats: Changes seen in expanded clonotypes were possibly confounded by donor CMV status left unknown. Among long-lived donors, naive CD4+ cells were more numerous and diversity higher than in aged donors.

Regarding this clonotype: Its antigen is undetermined.

The V end lost 3 bases, the J end lost 0 bases, and 14 bases lay between the germline ends. Germline values: CDR1 MGHRA, CDR2 YSYEKL. This CDR3 spans 16 amino acids. The chain carries TRBV4-1 and TRBJ1-1; D may be TRBD1 (5 bases). Sequencing was carried out using blood. This receptor was identified in a woman aged 25-40 years in good health. The CDR3 here is CASSHREGTMNTEAFF. CDR3 in DNA: TGCGCCAGCAGCCACAGGGAGGGGACCATGAACACTGAAGCTTTCTTT.